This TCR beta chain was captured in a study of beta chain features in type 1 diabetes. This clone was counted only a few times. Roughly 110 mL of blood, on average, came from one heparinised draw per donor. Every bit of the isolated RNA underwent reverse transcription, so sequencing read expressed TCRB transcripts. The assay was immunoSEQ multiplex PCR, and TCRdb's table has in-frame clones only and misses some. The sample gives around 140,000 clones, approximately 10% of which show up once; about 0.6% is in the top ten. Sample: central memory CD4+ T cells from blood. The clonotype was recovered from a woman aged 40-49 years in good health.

The CDR3 region has the DNA TGTGCCAGCAGTGAGTCTTGGTCAGTCGAGCAGTACTTC. Its protein product is CASSESWSVEQYF. The chain uses TRBV2 and TRBJ2-7, with D hard to call. The V and J ends lost 3 bases and 6 bases respectively, with 12 bases between them. CDR3 length: 13 residues. CDR1 and CDR2 from the germline V gene are SNHLY and FYNNEI.